This is a list of T cell receptor beta chains from one sample in a study of cytomegalovirus exposure and HLA in healthy donors. Using immunoSEQ multiplex PCR, the repertoire was profiled, and TCRdb retains in-frame clones only, with some absent. The profile shows more than 150,000 clones, over 75% of them singletons. Material for sequencing was PBMCs. All receptors derive from a man in his fifties or sixties in good health and CMV-seropositive. Each CDR3 is given with its conserved first and last residue.

cdr3_length j_call v_call cdr3_aa
16 TRBJ2-5 TRBV5-8 CASSEKGQGGWETQYF
15 TRBJ1-6 TRBV27 CASSLSSSYNSPLHF
14 TRBJ1-4 TRBV6-6 CASGLQGSNEKLFF
18 TRBJ1-5 TRBV6-4 CASSDPDRVGSKGQPQHF
9 TRBJ1-4 TRBV10-1 CASRHKSYF
17 TRBJ1-2 TRBV4-2 CASSQAGTGTGKDGYTF
14 TRBJ1-2 TRBV19 CASSWTGANYGYTF
11 TRBJ1-4 TRBV7-9 CASRQGEKLFF
14 TRBJ1-1 TRBV7-9 CASSRDSAVTEAFF
14 TRBJ2-2 TRBV2 CASSSWGLAGELFF
13 TRBJ2-2 TRBV7-2 CASSIRQAGELFF
16 TRBJ2-4 TRBV5-5 CASSLVVGTGVNIQYF
19 TRBJ2-1 TRBV7-9 CSSPPFGTTQLRTTTEQFF
13 TRBJ1-1 TRBV19 CASSWAQNTEAFF
16 TRBJ2-3 TRBV4-3 CASSQSLLSPGNTQYF
12 TRBJ2-7 TRBV28 CASSSDSYEQYF
14 TRBJ2-2 TRBV6-6 CASSLTGLTGELFF